The 25 T cell receptor beta chains presented below share a single source sample, sequenced in a study of blood T cell repertoires in COVID-19. Clones were read by immunoSEQ multiplex PCR, and TCRdb kept only the in-frame ones, dropping some. The sample lists 100,000 to 150,000 clones, around 80% occurring once. Specimen: peripheral blood. These receptors all come from a man aged 25 to 45 with COVID-19, enrolled during active disease.

The CDR3 DNA sequence: TGCGCCAGCAGCCAGGGGTTTCTTGGCGGGGGTCCCTACGAGCAGTACTTC. Translation gives CASSQGFLGGGPYEQYF. The chain is built from TRBV4-1 and TRBJ2-7; 7 positions match TRBD2. Germline CDR1 reads MGHRA; CDR2 reads YSYEKL. After removal of 3 bases from V and 2 bases from J, the junction contained 13 bases not matched to a gene. The CDR3 runs to 17 residues.

V is TRBV5-1 and J is TRBJ2-1, with TRBD1 matching over 8 bases. The J segment lost 3 bases and the V segment lost 0 bases, leaving 2 bases of the junction unmatched. CDR3 length equals 15 residues. Germline CDR1 and CDR2: SGHRS and YFSETQ. CDR3 nucleotides: TGCGCCAGCAGCTTGGGTGGGACAGGCTACAATGAGCAGTTCTTC. This sequence encodes CASSLGGTGYNEQFF.

The V gene is TRBV18, the J gene TRBJ2-7, with 9 bases fitting TRBD1. There are 23 residues in the CDR3. J gave up 4 bases and V 2 bases, and 30 bases lay outside the gene matches. Germline V CDR1 and CDR2: KGHSH, LQKENI. The chain's CDR3 is CASSPSDLFIFRAPGQGPYEQYF. CDR3 bases: TGTGCCAGCTCACCAAGCGACCTTTTTATCTTTAGAGCGCCGGGACAGGGTCCGTACGAGCAGTACTTC.

This clone was detected only once. The chain links TRBV28 to TRBJ1-1, with D possibly matching TRBD1 (6 bases). This CDR3 spans 11 amino acids. The V and J ends lost 2 bases and 8 bases respectively, with 6 bases between them. The V gene's germline CDR1 is MDHEN and CDR2 SYDVKM. The CDR3 sequence: CASSLQGEAFF. The CDR3 nucleotides read TGTGCCAGCAGTTTACAGGGGGAAGCTTTCTTT.

V is TRBV29-1 and J is TRBJ2-7; 8 bases map to TRBD2. Germline V lookup: CDR1 SQVTM, CDR2 ANQGSEA. V lost 6 bases and J lost 4; bases outside the gene matches: 11. CDR3 length: 14 residues. In nucleotides, the CDR3 is TGCAGCGTCTCCACGGGGGGGCCCTCTTACGAGCAGTACTTC. Protein product: CSVSTGGPSYEQYF.

The count of this clone is one. CDR3 DNA sequence: TGTGCCAGCAGCCCGGGACAGGGTAACTCACCCCTCCACTTT. Amino acid sequence: CASSPGQGNSPLHF. The chain recombines TRBV9 with TRBJ1-6; 9 nucleotides line up with TRBD1. Germline lookup yields CDR1 SGDLS and CDR2 YYNGEE. Trimming at V came to 4 bases and at J to 10 bases, leaving 6 bases not matched to a gene. The CDR3 spans 14 residues. The full variable domain, in which reference TRBV9 and TRBJ1-6 provide the parts outside the CDR3, is DSGVTQTPKHLITATGQRVTLRCSPRSGDLSVYWYQQSLDQGLQFLIQYYNGEERAKGNILERFSAQQFPDLHSELNLSSLELGDSALYFCASSPGQGNSPLHFGNGTRLTVT.

The rearrangement uses TRBV29-1 and TRBJ2-5, with 8 bases lining up with TRBD1. Germline loops: CDR1 SQVTM, CDR2 ANQGSEA. The CDR3 is made up of 13 amino acids. The V segment lost 7 bases and the J segment 4 bases; nucleotides outside the gene matches: 8. CDR3 amino acids: CSAGQVEGETQYF. CDR3 sequence (DNA): TGCAGCGCGGGACAGGTGGAGGGAGAGACCCAGTACTTC. The whole variable domain, remainder taken from reference TRBV29-1 and TRBJ2-5, is SAVISQKPSRDICQRGTSLTIQCQVDSQVTMMFWYRQQPGQSLTLIATANQGSEATYESGFVIDKFPISRPNLTFSTLTVSNMSPEDSSIYLCSAGQVEGETQYFGPGTRLLVL.

The chain links TRBV28 to TRBJ2-7; TRBD2 agrees at 11 bases. Germline assignment: CDR1 MDHEN and CDR2 SYDVKM. The junction had 6 bases not matched to a gene; V was cut back by 5 bases and J by 6 bases. The CDR3 is made up of 14 amino acids. The CDR3 here is CASSPRLAGFEQYF. The DNA of the CDR3 is TGTGCCAGCAGTCCCAGACTAGCGGGGTTCGAGCAGTACTTC.

V and J are TRBV29-1 and TRBJ1-1, with 7 bases that match TRBD1. Trimming removed 7 bases from V and 1 base from J; junction bases left unmatched: 3. Germline V gene lookup returns CDR1 SQVTM and CDR2 ANQGSEA. This CDR3 comprises 12 residues. CDR3 in amino acids: CSAWTGNTEAFF. CDR3 coding DNA: TGCAGCGCGTGGACAGGGAACACTGAAGCTTTCTTT.

This chain's CDR3 is CASSQHPLGVDGTEAFF. DNA for the CDR3: TGTGCCAGCAGCCAGCACCCCCTAGGGGTAGATGGCACTGAAGCTTTCTTT. The V and J genes are TRBV14 and TRBJ1-1; tentative D call: TRBD1 (5 bases). CDR1 is SGHDN, CDR2 FVKESK, per germline. The CDR3 extends over 17 amino acids. V dropped 3 bases and J dropped 4 bases, with 21 bases sitting between them. The full variable domain, its missing parts supplied by reference TRBV14 and TRBJ1-1, is EAGVTQFPSHSVIEKGQTVTLRCDPISGHDNLYWYRRVMGKEIKFLLHFVKESKQDESGMPNNRFLAERTGGTYSTLKVQPAELEDSGVYFCASSQHPLGVDGTEAFFGQGTRLTVV.

The V call is TRBV5-5, the J call TRBJ1-2; 9 nucleotides agree with TRBD1. Losses at the gene ends were 5 bases for V and 5 bases for J; bases not matched to a gene: 7. The germline gives CDR1 SGHKS, CDR2 YYEKEE (reference sequence). This CDR3 has 14 residues. The CDR3 nucleotides are TGTGCCAGCAGGAAGACAGGGGGGCGTTATGGCTACACCTTC. This sequence encodes CASRKTGGRYGYTF.

The rearrangement links TRBV5-5 to TRBJ2-2, with D tentatively TRBD1 (5 bases). With 2 bases removed from V and 5 bases from J, the gap between germline ends came to 13 bases. CDR1 and CDR2 from the germline V gene are SGHKS and YYEKEE (reference sequence). The CDR3 length is 15 residues. The CDR3 region is CASSLNQGTTGELFF. The CDR3 DNA follows: TGTGCCAGCAGCTTAAATCAGGGAACGACCGGGGAGCTGTTTTTT.

The J gene is TRBJ2-7, the V gene TRBV19; possibly TRBD1 for D (7 bases). This CDR3 is 14 amino acids long. Germline lookup yields CDR1 LNHDA and CDR2 SQIVND (reference sequence). Trimming took 4 bases from V and 5 from J, leaving 15 bases between them. The chain's CDR3 is CASSRQGGYHEQYF. As DNA, the CDR3 is TGTGCCAGTAGTAGACAGGGAGGCTATCACGAGCAGTACTTC.

The DNA for the CDR3 is TGTGCCAGTAGACCCGGACTAGCGGGCGGGAGGAGCGCGAACACCGGGGAGCTGTTTTTT. Amino acids: CASRPGLAGGRSANTGELFF. V is TRBV19 and J is TRBJ2-2; 11 bases align to TRBD2. The CDR3 is 20 amino acids. Germline V gene data show CDR1 as LNHDA and CDR2 as SQIVND (reference sequence). V trimming: 6 bases; J trimming: 0 bases; junction bases outside the gene matches: 15.

The chain uses TRBV24-1 and TRBJ2-2; D might be TRBD1 (6 bases). Between the trimmed V and J ends, which lost 2 bases and 5 bases, there was a span of 17 bases. CDR3 size: 17 residues. Germline values: CDR1 KGHDR, CDR2 SFDVKD. CDR3 nucleotides: TGTGCCACCAGTGATTCCTTTACAGGGCCCGGGACCGGGGAGCTGTTTTTT. Translating gives CATSDSFTGPGTGELFF.

J is TRBJ2-2 and V is TRBV19; D is perhaps TRBD1 (5 bases). This CDR3 is 14 amino acids long. Germline V CDR1 and CDR2: LNHDA, SQIVND (reference sequence). V was pared by 5 bases and J by 1 base, with 8 bases between. This chain's CDR3 is CASSLGQNTGELFF. The CDR3 DNA reads TGTGCCAGTAGTTTGGGGCAGAACACCGGGGAGCTGTTTTTT.

V usage is TRBV28 and J usage is TRBJ1-6; TRBD1 aligns across 7 bases. This CDR3 contains 15 residues. V gave up 5 bases and J gave up 7 bases; unmatched junction bases: 8. The germline V gene encodes CDR1 MDHEN and CDR2 SYDVKM. In nucleotides, the CDR3 is TGTGCCAGCAGTCCAGAGACAGGGAGGAATTCACCCCTCCACTTT. This translates into CASSPETGRNSPLHF.

The CDR3 DNA sequence: TGTGCCAGTAGTATGGGGACAGGGCGGAATCAGCCCCAGCATTTT. Translating gives CASSMGTGRNQPQHF. This chain uses TRBV19 with TRBJ1-5; 9 bases align to TRBD1. The J segment lost 4 bases and the V segment lost 3 bases, leaving 4 bases of the junction unmatched. This CDR3 has 15 residues. The germline gives CDR1 LNHDA, CDR2 SQIVND (reference sequence).

This clone has only one observation. The V and J genes are TRBV4-1 and TRBJ1-2; 7 nucleotides match TRBD1. CDR1 MGHRA and CDR2 YSYEKL come from the germline V gene. The length of the CDR3 is 16 residues. The V segment lost 5 bases and the J segment 7 bases; nucleotides outside the gene matches: 16. This CDR3 reads CASSNTPSTGKFGYTF. CDR3 nucleotides: TGCGCCAGCAGCAACACACCTTCGACAGGGAAGTTTGGCTACACCTTC.

This chain joins TRBV5-8 and TRBJ1-1; TRBD1 aligns across 8 bases. The J segment lost 1 base and the V segment lost 4 bases, leaving 6 bases of the junction unmatched. The CDR3 length is 15 residues. Per the germline V gene, CDR1 is SGHTS and CDR2 is YDEGEE. The chain's CDR3 is CASSRQGRWNTEAFF. In DNA form, the CDR3 reads TGTGCCAGCAGCCGACAGGGGAGATGGAACACTGAAGCTTTCTTT.

The chain couples TRBV29-1 to TRBJ1-2, with a possible D match to TRBD1 (6 bases). This CDR3 comprises 11 residues. Trimming took 7 bases from V and 4 from J, leaving 10 bases between them. Germline-derived CDR1 and CDR2 are SQVTM and ANQGSEA. The CDR3 here is CSGRDTYGYTF. The CDR3 nucleotides read TGCAGCGGCCGGGACACCTATGGCTACACCTTC.

CDR3 region: CASSQGQGAPTEAFF. CDR3 nucleotide sequence: TGCGCCAGCAGCCAAGGACAGGGGGCGCCCACTGAAGCTTTCTTT. The chain recombines TRBV4-1 with TRBJ1-1, with 10 positions matching TRBD1. Germline trimming cut 1 base from V and 4 bases from J; bases unmatched to any gene: 3. The CDR3 is made up of 15 amino acids. Germline V gene sequence: CDR1 MGHRA, CDR2 YSYEKL.

The chain joins TRBV19 to TRBJ1-5; 10 nucleotides agree with TRBD1. CDR1 is LNHDA and CDR2 is SQIVND in the germline V gene (reference sequence). V was clipped by 6 bases and J by 6 bases; unmatched bases: 5. There are 14 residues in the CDR3. The CDR3 DNA reads TGTGCCAGTAGGGGGACAGGGGTCGGTCAGCCCCAGCATTTT. Translated, it gives CASRGTGVGQPQHF.

The rearrangement joins TRBV7-2 to TRBJ2-2, with 8 bases lining up with TRBD1. Trimming cost V 2 bases and J 6 bases; bases outside gene matches: 5. Germline assignment: CDR1 SGHTA and CDR2 FQGNSA. The CDR3 contains 15 residues. The CDR3: CASSLRTGRPGELFF. The CDR3 DNA sequence: TGTGCCAGCAGCTTAAGGACAGGGAGGCCCGGGGAGCTGTTTTTT. Full variable domain (missing parts from reference TRBV7-2 and TRBJ2-2): GAGVSQSPSNKVTEKGKDVELRCDPISGHTALYWYRQSLGQGLEFLIYFQGNSAPDKSGLPSDRFSAERTGGSVSTLTIQRTQQEDSAVYLCASSLRTGRPGELFFGEGSRLTVL.

The V call is TRBV7-2, the J call TRBJ2-1; the match to TRBD2 covers 9 bases. The CDR3 is made up of 15 amino acids. The V gene's germline CDR1 is SGHTA and CDR2 FQGNSA. The ends lost 2 bases at V and 10 bases at J; junction bases unmatched: 9. The CDR3 DNA follows: TGTGCCAGCAGCTTAAGGGCTAGCGGGGAAGGGGAGCAGTTCTTC. It specifies CASSLRASGEGEQFF.